One and the same sample provided the 17 T cell receptor beta chains below, sequenced in a study of T cells in Graves' hyperthyroidism and ophthalmopathy. RNA transcripts provided the source from which TCR beta CDR3 regions were amplified. During a first-round RT-PCR of the TCR CDR3, the HTBI primer set was used. One entry per CDR3 protein results from TCRdb running MiXCR on the multiplex PCR reads. The sample contains hundreds of thousands of distinct CDR3 sequences, around 14% of which appear only once. Source material: blood. These receptors were obtained from a woman younger than 30 with Graves' hyperthyroidism.

This clonotype was recorded many times. The rearrangement links TRBV5-1 to TRBJ2-1; D is perhaps TRBD2 (6 bases). With 0 bases removed from V and 4 bases from J, the gap between germline ends came to 20 bases. CDR1 is SGHRS, CDR2 YFSETQ, per germline. The CDR3 consists of 18 residues. Written as DNA, the CDR3 is TGCGCCAGCAGCTTGGCCCGGGACTCATCTGAAAAATACAATGAGCAGTTCTTC. Translating it yields CASSLARDSSEKYNEQFF.

The chain links TRBV6-4 to TRBJ1-2, with a weak D call TRBD1 (6 bases). With 6 bases removed from V and 5 bases from J, the gap between germline ends came to 22 bases. Germline CDR1 is MRHNA and CDR2 is SNTAGT. The CDR3 is made up of 16 amino acids. The CDR3 protein is CASSPLSGRGAYGYTF. The CDR3 region has the DNA TGTGCCAGCAGCCCCCTCTCGGGACGGGGGGCATATGGCTACACCTTC.

This chain uses TRBV29-1 with TRBJ2-7; D gene uncertain. Between the trimmed V and J ends, which lost 7 bases and 0 bases, there was a span of 7 bases. The CDR3 length is 11 residues. Per germline, CDR1 SQVTM and CDR2 ANQGSEA. The CDR3 region has the DNA TGCAGCGCCGAAAGCTCCTACGAGCAGTACTTC. It translates to CSAESSYEQYF.

This clonotype was found many times. The chain couples TRBV6-2 or TRBV6-3 to TRBJ2-7, with 7 nucleotides matching TRBD2. CDR1 is MNHEY, CDR2 SVGEGT, per germline. The CDR3 contains 14 residues. The junction had 4 bases not matched to a gene; V was cut back by 4 bases and J by 1 base. The CDR3 coding sequence is TGTGCCAGCAGTTGGGACTACGCGTCCTACGAGCAGTACTTC. Amino acid sequence: CASSWDYASYEQYF.

This clonotype was detected a few times. This chain connects TRBV20-1 to TRBJ1-6; D remains ambiguous. The CDR3 sequence is 14 residues long. Trimming took off 5 bases at V and 4 bases at J, with 12 bases between the two ends. Germline CDR1 and CDR2: DFQATT and SNEGSKA (reference sequence). This chain's CDR3 is CSAPLGQYNSPLHF. The DNA of the CDR3 is TGCAGTGCTCCCTTAGGGCAGTATAATTCACCCCTCCACTTT.

This clonotype was seen repeatedly, ten times or more. The chain combines TRBV5-1 with TRBJ2-3; D perhaps matches TRBD2 (7 bases). Deletions cut 4 bases from V and 6 bases from J, with 18 bases between. The CDR3 loop spans 15 amino acids. Per the germline V gene, CDR1 is SGHRS and CDR2 is YFSETQ. The CDR3 coding sequence is TGCGCCAGCAGCAGGGGGGGACCACGAGGGGATACGCAGTATTTT. Its translation: CASSRGGPRGDTQYF.

The chain carries TRBV3-2 and TRBJ1-2; the table gives TRBD1 as D, unverified against the DNA. TRBV3-2 constitutes a pseudogene. The CDR3 extends over 12 amino acids. The CDR3 nucleotides are TGTGCCAGCAGCCCCTTATCCGGGGGCTACACCTTC. It yields the protein CASSPLSGGYTF.

There are many counts of this clonotype. The rearrangement links TRBV20-1 to TRBJ2-3; 9 bases are a match to TRBD2. CDR3 length: 16 amino acids. Trimming at V came to 2 bases and at J to 5 bases, leaving 11 bases not matched to a gene. The germline gives CDR1 DFQATT, CDR2 SNEGSKA (reference sequence). The CDR3 loop is CSARPRLAERIDTQYF. The CDR3 nucleotides read TGCAGTGCTAGACCTCGACTAGCGGAGAGGATAGATACGCAGTATTTT.

This clonotype was seen at least ten times. The gene calls are TRBV18 and TRBJ1-1; perhaps TRBD1 as D (5 bases). The CDR3 sequence is 12 residues long. Trimming pared 2 bases from V and 6 bases from J, leaving 7 bases between. Germline CDR1 is KGHSH and CDR2 is LQKENI. The CDR3 nucleotides are TGTGCCAGCTCACCAGGGGCCGCTGAAGCTTTCTTT. Its protein is CASSPGAAEAFF.

This clonotype was seen a few times. V and J are TRBV20-1 and TRBJ2-1; no reliable D call. V gave up 5 bases and J gave up 5 bases, with 7 bases separating them. The germline V gene has CDR1 DFQATT and CDR2 SNEGSKA (reference sequence). The CDR3 runs to 11 residues. The CDR3 here is CSAADDNEQFF. Here the CDR3 DNA reads TGCAGTGCTGCAGATGACAATGAGCAGTTCTTC.

V gene TRBV6-9 combines with J gene TRBJ2-3, with 7 bases aligning to TRBD2. Germline CDR1 is MNHGY and CDR2 is SVAAGI. J gave up 3 bases and V 3 bases, and 18 bases lay outside the gene matches. The CDR3 is 19 amino acids. For the CDR3, the DNA is TGTGCCAGCAGTTACCGGCCGTGGGGGGGGGGAGGTCGGACAGATACGCAGTATTTT. Translated, it gives CASSYRPWGGGGRTDTQYF.

The chain carries TRBV20-1 and TRBJ2-7, with D uncertain. The CDR3 consists of 13 residues. Between the trimmed V and J ends, which lost 4 bases and 4 bases, there was a span of 14 bases. The germline V gene encodes CDR1 DFQATT and CDR2 SNEGSKA (reference sequence). CDR3 amino acids: CSAKPGSAYEQYF. The DNA of the CDR3 is TGCAGTGCTAAGCCGGGTAGTGCGTACGAGCAGTACTTC.

This clonotype was seen only a few times. The CDR3 DNA sequence: TGTGCCAGCAGTTCATACAGGGGGCAGAGCAATCAGCCCCAGCATTTT. This gives the protein CASSSYRGQSNQPQHF. The chain links TRBV6-1 to TRBJ1-5; TRBD1 agrees at 9 bases. Per the germline V gene, CDR1 is MNHNS and CDR2 is SASEGT. CDR3 length: 16 amino acids. The V segment lost 5 bases and the J segment 1 base; nucleotides outside the gene matches: 6.

The rearrangement joins TRBV2 to TRBJ2-7; no reliable D call. Germline V gene sequence: CDR1 SNHLY, CDR2 FYNNEI. V lost 7 bases and J 6 bases, leaving 7 bases between the germline ends. This CDR3 has 10 amino acids. The CDR3 is CASTPPEQYF. As DNA, the CDR3 is TGTGCCAGCACCCCGCCCGAGCAGTACTTC.

J is TRBJ1-5 and V is TRBV7-2; D is unclear. V lost 0 bases and J 2 bases, leaving 5 bases between the germline ends. The CDR3 spans 14 residues. Germline CDR1 reads SGHTA; CDR2 reads FQGNSA. CDR3 loop: CASSLAHGNQPQHF. DNA for the CDR3: TGTGCCAGCAGCTTAGCGCATGGCAATCAGCCCCAGCATTTT.

V is TRBV5-1 and J is TRBJ2-4; D not certain. From germline, CDR1 is SGHRS and CDR2 YFSETQ. Trimming took off 0 bases at V and 0 bases at J, with 13 bases between the two ends. This CDR3 comprises 17 residues. CDR3 protein: CASSLEPASIAKNIQYF. The DNA of the CDR3 is TGCGCCAGCAGCTTGGAGCCCGCGTCGATAGCCAAAAACATTCAGTACTTC.

The CDR3 DNA is TGCACCGCGGACAGGGGAAGATACTATGGCTACACCTTC. Translating it yields CTADRGRYYGYTF. The chain recombines TRBV20-1 with TRBJ1-2, with 9 bases aligning to TRBD1. CDR3 length: 13 residues. Germline CDR1 and CDR2: DFQATT and SNEGSKA (reference sequence).